These 5 T cell receptor beta chains came from one sample sequenced in a study of blood T cell repertoires in COVID-19. Generated by immunoSEQ multiplex PCR, the TCRdb table keeps only in-frame clones and is missing some. The profile shows roughly 400,000 clones, around nine tenths of them singletons. Sequencing was performed on PBMCs or T cells enriched from blood (not recorded which). The origin of the receptors is a woman in her forties or fifties who had recovered from COVID-19.

V and J are TRBV10-2 and TRBJ1-1; D may be TRBD1 (5 bases). Germline values: CDR1 WSHSY, CDR2 SAAADI. Trimming pared 0 bases from V and 10 bases from J, leaving 15 bases between. The CDR3 covers 14 residues. CDR3 residues: CASSESGRHSGAFF. In nucleotides, the CDR3 is TGCGCCAGCAGTGAGTCGGGGCGGCATAGCGGAGCTTTCTTT.

This chain joins TRBV6-5 and TRBJ2-5; 7 nucleotides agree with TRBD1. This CDR3 contains 14 residues. V trimming: 2 bases; J trimming: 5 bases; junction bases outside the gene matches: 5. Germline-derived CDR1 and CDR2 are MNHEY and SVGAGI. Here the CDR3 reads CASSYTGVVETQYF. As DNA, the CDR3 is TGTGCCAGCAGTTACACAGGGGTAGTGGAGACCCAGTACTTC.

V usage is TRBV29-1 and J usage is TRBJ1-4; D is unclear. Germline V gene lookup returns CDR1 SQVTM and CDR2 ANQGSEA. The length of the CDR3 is 14 residues. V dropped 5 bases and J dropped 2 bases, with 12 bases sitting between them. CDR3 coding DNA: TGCAGCGTTTTACTGGGCCCTACTAATGAAAAACTGTTTTTT. Protein: CSVLLGPTNEKLFF. The full variable domain, with the rest looked up from reference TRBV29-1 and TRBJ1-4, is SAVISQKPSRDICQRGTSLTIQCQVDSQVTMMFWYRQQPGQSLTLIATANQGSEATYESGFVIDKFPISRPNLTFSTLTVSNMSPEDSSIYLCSVLLGPTNEKLFFGSGTQLSVL.

The chain is built from TRBV10-3 and TRBJ1-4; no definite D call. The ends were cut back, 7 bases at V and 0 bases at J, with 6 bases in the middle. The CDR3 runs 13 residues. Germline assignment: CDR1 ENHRY and CDR2 SYGVKD. The CDR3 nucleotides are TGTGCCATCACATCAGCAACTAATGAAAAACTGTTTTTT. Translating gives CAITSATNEKLFF.

V gene TRBV6-6 combines with J gene TRBJ1-5, with 7 bases fitting TRBD1. The junction had 10 bases not matched to a gene; V was cut back by 5 bases and J by 0 bases. This CDR3 is built from 17 residues. Germline CDR1 MNHNY, CDR2 SVGAGI (reference sequence). DNA of the CDR3: TGTGCCAGCAGTCCTGGGACAGCGTTGCATAGCAATCAGCCCCAGCATTTT. Translating gives CASSPGTALHSNQPQHF.